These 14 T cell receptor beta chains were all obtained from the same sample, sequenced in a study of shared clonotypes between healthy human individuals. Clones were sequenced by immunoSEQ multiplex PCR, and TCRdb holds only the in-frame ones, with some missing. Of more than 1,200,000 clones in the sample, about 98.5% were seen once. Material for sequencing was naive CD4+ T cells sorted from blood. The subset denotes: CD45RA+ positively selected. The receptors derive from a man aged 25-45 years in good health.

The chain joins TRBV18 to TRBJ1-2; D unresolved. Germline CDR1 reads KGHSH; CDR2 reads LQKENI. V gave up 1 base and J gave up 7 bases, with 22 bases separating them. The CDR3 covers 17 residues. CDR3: CASSPLVSRPEVGGYTF. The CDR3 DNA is TGTGCCAGCTCACCACTCGTATCGCGACCCGAGGTCGGTGGCTACACCTTC.

CDR3 DNA: TGTGCCAGCAGCCAACACAGGGTGCCGGTATACAATGAGCAGTTCTTC. As protein: CASSQHRVPVYNEQFF. The rearrangement uses TRBV7-2 and TRBJ2-1; D might be TRBD1 (6 bases). Trimming shortened V by 5 bases and J by 4 bases, and 18 bases separated the two germline ends. Per the germline V gene, CDR1 is SGHTA and CDR2 is FQGNSA. This CDR3 has 16 amino acids.

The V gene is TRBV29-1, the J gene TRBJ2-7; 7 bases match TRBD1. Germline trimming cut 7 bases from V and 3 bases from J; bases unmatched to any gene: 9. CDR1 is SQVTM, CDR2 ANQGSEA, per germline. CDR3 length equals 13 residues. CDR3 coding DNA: TGCAGCGCACCGGGGACAGATCTCTACGAGCAGTACTTC. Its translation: CSAPGTDLYEQYF.

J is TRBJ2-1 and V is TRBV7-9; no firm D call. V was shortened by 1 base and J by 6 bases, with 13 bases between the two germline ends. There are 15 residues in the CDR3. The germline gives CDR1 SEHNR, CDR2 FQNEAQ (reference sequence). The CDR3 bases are TGTGCCAGCAGCTTAGTGGGCTCCCTTGTCAATGAGCAGTTCTTC. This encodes CASSLVGSLVNEQFF.

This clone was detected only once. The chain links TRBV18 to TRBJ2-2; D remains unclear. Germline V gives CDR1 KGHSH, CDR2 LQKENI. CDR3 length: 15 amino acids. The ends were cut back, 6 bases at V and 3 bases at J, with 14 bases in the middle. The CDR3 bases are TGTGCCAGCTCCCCGCGAACTCCCGACACCGGGGAGCTGTTTTTT. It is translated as CASSPRTPDTGELFF. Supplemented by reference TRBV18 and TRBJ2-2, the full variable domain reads NAGVMQNPRHLVRRRGQEARLRCSPMKGHSHVYWYRQLPEEGLKFMVYLQKENIIDESGMPKERFSAEFPKEGPSILRIQQVVRGDSAAYFCASSPRTPDTGELFFGEGSRLTVL.

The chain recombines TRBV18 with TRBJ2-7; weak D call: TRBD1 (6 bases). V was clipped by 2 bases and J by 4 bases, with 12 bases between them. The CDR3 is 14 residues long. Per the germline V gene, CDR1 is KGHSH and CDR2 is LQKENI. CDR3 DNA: TGTGCCAGCTCACCATCTGGACAGAGATACGAGCAGTACTTC. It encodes CASSPSGQRYEQYF. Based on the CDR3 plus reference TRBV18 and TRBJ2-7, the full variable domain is NAGVMQNPRHLVRRRGQEARLRCSPMKGHSHVYWYRQLPEEGLKFMVYLQKENIIDESGMPKERFSAEFPKEGPSILRIQQVVRGDSAAYFCASSPSGQRYEQYFGPGTRLTVT.

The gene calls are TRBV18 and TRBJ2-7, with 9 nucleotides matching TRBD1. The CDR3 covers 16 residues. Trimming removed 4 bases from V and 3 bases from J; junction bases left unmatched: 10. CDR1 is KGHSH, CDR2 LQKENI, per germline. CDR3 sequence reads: CASSLHRTGANYEQYF. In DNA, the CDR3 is TGTGCCAGCTCACTTCATCGGACAGGGGCGAACTACGAGCAGTACTTC.

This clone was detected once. DNA for the CDR3: TGTGCCAGCAGTTCACCTCGAGCGGGAGTAGAGACCCAGTACTTC. Its protein is CASSSPRAGVETQYF. The rearrangement joins TRBV2 to TRBJ2-5; 8 nucleotides agree with TRBD2. This CDR3 is 15 amino acids long. V lost 5 bases and J lost 4; bases outside the gene matches: 9. Germline CDR1 SNHLY, CDR2 FYNNEI.

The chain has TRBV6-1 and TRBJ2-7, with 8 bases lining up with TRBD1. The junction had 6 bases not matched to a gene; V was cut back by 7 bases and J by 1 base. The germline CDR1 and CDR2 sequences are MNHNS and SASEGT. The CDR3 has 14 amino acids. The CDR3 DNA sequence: TGTGCCAGCAAAGTGAGGACAGGGTCCTACGAGCAGTACTTC. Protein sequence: CASKVRTGSYEQYF.

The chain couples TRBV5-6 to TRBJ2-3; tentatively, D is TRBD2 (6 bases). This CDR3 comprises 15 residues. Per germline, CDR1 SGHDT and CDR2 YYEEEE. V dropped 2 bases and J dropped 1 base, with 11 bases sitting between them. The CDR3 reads CASSFSGLGTDTQYF. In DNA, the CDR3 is TGTGCCAGCAGCTTTTCGGGACTTGGCACAGATACGCAGTATTTT.

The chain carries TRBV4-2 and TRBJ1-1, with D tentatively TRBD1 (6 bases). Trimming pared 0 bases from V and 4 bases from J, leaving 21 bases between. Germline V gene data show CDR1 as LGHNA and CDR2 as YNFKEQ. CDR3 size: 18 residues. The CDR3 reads CASSQDNRGAKKTTEAFF. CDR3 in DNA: TGTGCCAGCAGCCAAGATAATCGGGGGGCGAAAAAGACCACTGAAGCTTTCTTT.

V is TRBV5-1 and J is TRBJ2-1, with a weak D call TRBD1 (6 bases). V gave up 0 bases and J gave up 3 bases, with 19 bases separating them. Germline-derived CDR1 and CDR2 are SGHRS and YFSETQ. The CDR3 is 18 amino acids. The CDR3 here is CASSLVENRRGSYNEQFF. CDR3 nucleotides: TGCGCCAGCAGCTTGGTGGAGAACCGCAGGGGTAGCTACAATGAGCAGTTCTTC.

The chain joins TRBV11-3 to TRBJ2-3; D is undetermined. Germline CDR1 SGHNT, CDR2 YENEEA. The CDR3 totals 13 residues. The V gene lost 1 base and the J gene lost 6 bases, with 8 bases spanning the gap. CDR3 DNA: TGTGCCAGCAGCTTAGGGGCCGCGGATACGCAGTATTTT. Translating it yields CASSLGAADTQYF.

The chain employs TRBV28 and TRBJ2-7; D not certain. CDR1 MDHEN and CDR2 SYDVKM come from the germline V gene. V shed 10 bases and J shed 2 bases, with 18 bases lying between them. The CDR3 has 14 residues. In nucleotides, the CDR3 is TGTGCCAACTCCCGACGGCGAAGAGCCTACGAGCAGTACTTC. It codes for CANSRRRRAYEQYF.